Below are 4 T cell receptor beta chains sequenced from a single sample in a study of T cells in Graves' hyperthyroidism and ophthalmopathy. RNA transcripts provided the source from which TCR beta CDR3 regions were amplified. In the first-round RT-PCR of the TCR CDR3, the HTBI primer set was used. TCRdb independently ran MiXCR on the multiplex PCR reads; one entry per CDR3 protein. This sample has 660,000 or so distinct CDR3 sequences, with less than 25% found just once. Material: blood. The receptors were gathered from a man aged 25-45 years with Graves' ophthalmopathy.

This chain joins TRBV5-1 and TRBJ2-3, with 9 bases matching TRBD2. Germline CDR1 and CDR2: SGHRS and YFSETQ. With V trimmed by 4 bases and J by 4 bases, 16 bases remained unmatched. This CDR3 has 18 residues. CDR3 nucleotide sequence: TGCGCCAGCAGCCCGGCGCAGGATAGCGGGAGAGCGGCAGATACGCAGTATTTT. Encoded protein: CASSPAQDSGRAADTQYF. The variable domain in full, completed from reference TRBV5-1 and TRBJ2-3, reads KAGVTQTPRYLIKTRGQQVTLSCSPISGHRSVSWYQQTPGQGLQFLFEYFSETQRNKGNFPGRFSGRQFSNSRSEMNVSTLELGDSALYLCASSPAQDSGRAADTQYFGPGTRLTVL.

The sample holds many counts of this clonotype. V usage is TRBV30 and J usage is TRBJ1-4; a possible D gene is TRBD1 (5 bases). Germline lookup yields CDR1 GTSNPN and CDR2 SVGIG (reference sequence). Trimming stripped 3 bases from V and 8 bases from J, with 16 bases between. The length of the CDR3 is 14 residues. The CDR3 nucleotides read TGTGCCTGGAGCCCACCCCAGGGACGCGAAAAACTGTTTTTT. It translates to CAWSPPQGREKLFF.

The CDR3 loop is CATSRDAYSEPSTGELFF. DNA of the CDR3: TGTGCCACCAGCAGAGATGCCTATTCAGAGCCGAGCACCGGGGAGCTGTTTTTT. The chain combines TRBV15 with TRBJ2-2, with unresolved D. CDR3 length equals 18 residues. Germline V gene sequence: CDR1 LNHNV, CDR2 YYDKDF (reference sequence). Trimming left V 0 bases short and J 4 bases short, with 18 bases between.

This clonotype was counted once. The chain employs TRBV20-1 and TRBJ1-6; a possible D gene is TRBD1 (5 bases). This CDR3 has 13 amino acids. Trimming removed 4 bases at V and 10 bases at J, with 14 bases between. Germline V gene data show CDR1 as DFQATT and CDR2 as SNEGSKA (reference sequence). CDR3 sequence reads: CSAKPTVHSPLHF. In nucleotides, the CDR3 is TGCAGTGCTAAACCGACAGTTCACTCACCCCTCCACTTT.